This T cell receptor beta chain was sequenced in a study of OX40 agonist ivuxolimab in advanced cancers. Across the whole study: The study gave patients intravenous ivuxolimab at 0.01 to 10 mg/kg every 2 weeks. Over 30% of patients had received prior checkpoint inhibitor therapy.

As for this clone: Its antigen is still unknown.

Study results and caveats: CD8+ T cells were the subset that, on average, had more expanded clones than CD4+. The specificity for antigen of the expanded peripheral T cells was not determined.

Measured with immunoSEQ multiplex PCR; TCRdb has only the in-frame clones, and not every one. This sample carries about 79,000 clones, 90% of them seen once, and the ten largest clones take 0.33%. The sequence was collected from an adult with an advanced solid tumor such as melanoma, head and neck, liver or kidney cancer. The material was CD4+ or CD8+ T cells sorted from blood, obtained in a trial of the OX40 agonist ivuxolimab.

As DNA, the CDR3 is TGTGCCAGCAGCTTGCGACGGACGAGCAATCAGCCCCAGCATTTT. Protein sequence: CASSLRRTSNQPQHF. This chain links TRBV5-4 with TRBJ1-5, with D uncertain. Trimming shortened V by 1 base and J by 1 base, and 9 bases separated the two germline ends. Germline-derived CDR1 and CDR2 are SGHNT and YYREEE (reference sequence). The CDR3 has 15 residues.